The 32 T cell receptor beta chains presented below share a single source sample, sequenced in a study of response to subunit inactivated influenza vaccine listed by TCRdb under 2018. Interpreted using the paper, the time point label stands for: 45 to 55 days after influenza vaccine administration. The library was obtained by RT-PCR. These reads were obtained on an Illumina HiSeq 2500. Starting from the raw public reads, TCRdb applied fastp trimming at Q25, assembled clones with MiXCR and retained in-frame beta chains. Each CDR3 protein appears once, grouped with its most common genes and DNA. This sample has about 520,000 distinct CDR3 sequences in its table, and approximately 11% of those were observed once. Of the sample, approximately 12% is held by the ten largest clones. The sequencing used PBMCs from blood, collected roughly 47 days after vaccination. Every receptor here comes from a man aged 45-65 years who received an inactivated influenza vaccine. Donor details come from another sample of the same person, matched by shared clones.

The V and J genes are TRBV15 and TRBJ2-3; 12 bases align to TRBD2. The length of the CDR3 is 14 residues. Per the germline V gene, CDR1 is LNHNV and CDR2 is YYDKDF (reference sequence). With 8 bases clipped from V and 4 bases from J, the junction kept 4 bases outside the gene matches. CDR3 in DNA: TGTGCCACCGGGCTAGCGGGAGGGTCAGATACGCAGTATTTT. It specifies CATGLAGGSDTQYF. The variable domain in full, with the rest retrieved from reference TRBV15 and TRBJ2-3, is DAMVIQNPRYQVTQFGKPVTLSCSQTLNHNVMYWYQQKSSQAPKLLFHYYDKDFNNEADTPDNFQSRRPNTSFCFLDIRSPGLGDTAMYLCATGLAGGSDTQYFGPGTRLTVL.

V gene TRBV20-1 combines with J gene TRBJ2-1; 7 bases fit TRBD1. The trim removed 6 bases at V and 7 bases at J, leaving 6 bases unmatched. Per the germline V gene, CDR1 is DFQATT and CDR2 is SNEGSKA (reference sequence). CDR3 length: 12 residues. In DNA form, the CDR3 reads TGCAGTGCCGATCCCAGGGGGAATGAGCAGTTCTTC. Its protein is CSADPRGNEQFF.

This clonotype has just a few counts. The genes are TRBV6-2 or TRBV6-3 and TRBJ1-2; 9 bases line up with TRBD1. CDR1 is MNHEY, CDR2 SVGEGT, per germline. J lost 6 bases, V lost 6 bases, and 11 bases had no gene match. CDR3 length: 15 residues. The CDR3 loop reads CASSLDRGDWNGYTF. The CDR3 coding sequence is TGTGCCAGCAGCCTGGACAGGGGCGATTGGAATGGCTACACCTTC.

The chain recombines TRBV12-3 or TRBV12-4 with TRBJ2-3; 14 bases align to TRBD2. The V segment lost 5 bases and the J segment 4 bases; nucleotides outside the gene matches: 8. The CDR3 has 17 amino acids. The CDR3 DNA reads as TGTGCCAGCAGTACCCCCGGGACTAGCGGGAGTTCAGATACGCAGTATTTT. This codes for CASSTPGTSGSSDTQYF.

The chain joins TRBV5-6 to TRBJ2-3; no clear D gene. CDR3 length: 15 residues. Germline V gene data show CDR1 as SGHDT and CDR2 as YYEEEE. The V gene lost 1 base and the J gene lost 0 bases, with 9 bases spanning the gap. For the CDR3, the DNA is TGTGCCAGCAGCTTGAAACCCCCTAGCACAGATACGCAGTATTTT. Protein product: CASSLKPPSTDTQYF.

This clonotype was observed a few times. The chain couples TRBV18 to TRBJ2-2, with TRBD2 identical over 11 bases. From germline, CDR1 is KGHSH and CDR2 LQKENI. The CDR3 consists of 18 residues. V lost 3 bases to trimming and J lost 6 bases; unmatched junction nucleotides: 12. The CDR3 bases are TGTGCCAGCTCACCGCAAGTCACTAGCGGGAGCCTCGCCGGGGAGCTGTTTTTT. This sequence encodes CASSPQVTSGSLAGELFF.

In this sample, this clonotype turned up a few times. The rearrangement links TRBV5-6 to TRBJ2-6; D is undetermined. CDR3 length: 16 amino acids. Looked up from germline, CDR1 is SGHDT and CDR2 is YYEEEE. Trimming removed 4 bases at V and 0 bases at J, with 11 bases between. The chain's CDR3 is CASSKVRRSGANVLTF. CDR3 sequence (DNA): TGTGCCAGCAGCAAGGTACGTCGCTCTGGGGCCAACGTCCTGACTTTC. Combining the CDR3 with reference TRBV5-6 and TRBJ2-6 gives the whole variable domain DAGVTQSPTHLIKTRGQQVTLRCSPKSGHDTVSWYQQALGQGPQFIFQYYEEEERQRGNFPDRFSGHQFPNYSSELNVNALLLGDSALYLCASSKVRRSGANVLTFGAGSRLTVL.

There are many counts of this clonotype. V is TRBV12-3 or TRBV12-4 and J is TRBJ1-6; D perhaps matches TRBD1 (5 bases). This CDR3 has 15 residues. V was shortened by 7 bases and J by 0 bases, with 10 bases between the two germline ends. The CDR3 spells CASTQGGSYNSPLHF. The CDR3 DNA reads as TGTGCCAGCACTCAGGGTGGCTCCTATAATTCACCCCTCCACTTT.

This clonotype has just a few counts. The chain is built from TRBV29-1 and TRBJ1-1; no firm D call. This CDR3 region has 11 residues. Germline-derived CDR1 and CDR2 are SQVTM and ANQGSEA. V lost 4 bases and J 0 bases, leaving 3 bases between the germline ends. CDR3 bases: TGCAGCGTTGCTATGAACACTGAAGCTTTCTTT. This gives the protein CSVAMNTEAFF.

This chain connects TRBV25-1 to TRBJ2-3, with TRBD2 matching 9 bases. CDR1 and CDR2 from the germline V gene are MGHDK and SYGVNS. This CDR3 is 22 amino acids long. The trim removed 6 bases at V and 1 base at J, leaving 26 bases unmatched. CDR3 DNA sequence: TGTGCCAGCAGCCCGAGCCTGGGACTAGCAGATAAGGCTTTGGTGGGCACAGATACGCAGTATTTT. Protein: CASSPSLGLADKALVGTDTQYF.

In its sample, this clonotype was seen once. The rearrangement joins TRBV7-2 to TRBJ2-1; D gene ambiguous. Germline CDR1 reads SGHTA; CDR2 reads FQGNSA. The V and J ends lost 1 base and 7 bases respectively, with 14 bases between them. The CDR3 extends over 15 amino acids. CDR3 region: CASSLGLVRENEQFF. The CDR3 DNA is TGTGCCAGCAGCTTAGGTCTAGTCAGAGAGAATGAGCAGTTCTTC.

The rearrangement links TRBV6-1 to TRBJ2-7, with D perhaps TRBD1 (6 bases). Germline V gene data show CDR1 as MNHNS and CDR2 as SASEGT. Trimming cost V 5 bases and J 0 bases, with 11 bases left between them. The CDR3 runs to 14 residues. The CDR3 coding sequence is TGTGCCAGCAGTAAAACAGGGACCTCCTACGAGCAGTACTTC. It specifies CASSKTGTSYEQYF.

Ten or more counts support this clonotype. The chain's CDR3 is CASSQTDRSEQFF. In nucleotides, the CDR3 is TGTGCCAGCAGTCAAACGGACAGGTCTGAGCAGTTCTTC. The chain carries TRBV27 and TRBJ2-1, with 7 nucleotides matching TRBD1. Unmatched junction bases numbered 7, after V lost 5 bases and J lost 9 bases. Germline assignment: CDR1 MNHEY and CDR2 SMNVEV (reference sequence). The CDR3 totals 13 residues.

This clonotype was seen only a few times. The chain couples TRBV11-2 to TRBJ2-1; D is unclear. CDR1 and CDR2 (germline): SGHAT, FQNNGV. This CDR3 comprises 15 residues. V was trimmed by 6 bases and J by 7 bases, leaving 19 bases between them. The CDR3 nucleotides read TGTGCCAGCAGGAAGGGCTGGAGCACTCTAAATGAGCAGTTCTTC. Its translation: CASRKGWSTLNEQFF.

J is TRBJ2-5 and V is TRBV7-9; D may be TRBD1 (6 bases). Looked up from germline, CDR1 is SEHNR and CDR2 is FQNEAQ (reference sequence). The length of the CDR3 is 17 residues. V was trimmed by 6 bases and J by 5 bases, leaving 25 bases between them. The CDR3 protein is CASSQLDGTGKVETQYF. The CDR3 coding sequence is TGTGCCAGCAGTCAGCTAGATGGTACAGGGAAGGTGGAGACCCAGTACTTC.

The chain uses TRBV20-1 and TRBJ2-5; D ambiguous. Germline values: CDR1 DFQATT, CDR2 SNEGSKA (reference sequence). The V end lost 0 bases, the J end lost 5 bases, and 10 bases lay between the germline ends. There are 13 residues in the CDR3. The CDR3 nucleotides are TGCAGTGCTAGAGATCCTGTTTTTGAGACCCAGTACTTC. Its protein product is CSARDPVFETQYF.

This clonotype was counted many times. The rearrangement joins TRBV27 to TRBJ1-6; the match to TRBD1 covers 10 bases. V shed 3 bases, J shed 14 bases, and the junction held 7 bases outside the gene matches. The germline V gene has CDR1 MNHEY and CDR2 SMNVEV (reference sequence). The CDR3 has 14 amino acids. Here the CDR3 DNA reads TGTGCCAGCAGTTTGGGACAGGGGCATGTTTCCCTCCACTTT. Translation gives CASSLGQGHVSLHF.

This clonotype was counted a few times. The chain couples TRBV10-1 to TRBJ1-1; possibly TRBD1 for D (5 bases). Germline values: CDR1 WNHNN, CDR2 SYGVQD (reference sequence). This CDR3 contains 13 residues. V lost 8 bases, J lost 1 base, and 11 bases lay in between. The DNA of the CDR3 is TGCGCCAGCGCACGCCAGGGGAACACTGAAGCTTTCTTT. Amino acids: CASARQGNTEAFF.

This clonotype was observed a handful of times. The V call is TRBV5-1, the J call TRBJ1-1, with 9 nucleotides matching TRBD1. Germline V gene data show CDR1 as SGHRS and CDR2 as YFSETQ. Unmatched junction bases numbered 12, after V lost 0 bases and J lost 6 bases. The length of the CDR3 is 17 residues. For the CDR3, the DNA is TGCGCCAGCAGCTTGGCCGGGACAGGGCATATTGGTCCTGAAGCTTTCTTT. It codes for CASSLAGTGHIGPEAFF. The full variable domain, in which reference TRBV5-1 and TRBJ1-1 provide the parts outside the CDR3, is KAGVTQTPRYLIKTRGQQVTLSCSPISGHRSVSWYQQTPGQGLQFLFEYFSETQRNKGNFPGRFSGRQFSNSRSEMNVSTLELGDSALYLCASSLAGTGHIGPEAFFGQGTRLTVV.

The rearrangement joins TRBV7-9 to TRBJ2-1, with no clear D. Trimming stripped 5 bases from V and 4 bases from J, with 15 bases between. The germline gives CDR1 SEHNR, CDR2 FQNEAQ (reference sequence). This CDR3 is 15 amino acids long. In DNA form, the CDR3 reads TGTGCCAGCAGCCCTGGGCCCCTACCATACAATGAGCAGTTCTTC. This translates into CASSPGPLPYNEQFF.

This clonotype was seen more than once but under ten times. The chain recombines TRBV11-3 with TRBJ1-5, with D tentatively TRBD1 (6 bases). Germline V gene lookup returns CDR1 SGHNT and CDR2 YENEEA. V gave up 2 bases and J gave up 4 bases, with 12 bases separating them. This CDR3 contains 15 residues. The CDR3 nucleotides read TGTGCCAGCAGCTTACCCGGGGGCGCAAATCAGCCCCAGCATTTT. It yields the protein CASSLPGGANQPQHF.

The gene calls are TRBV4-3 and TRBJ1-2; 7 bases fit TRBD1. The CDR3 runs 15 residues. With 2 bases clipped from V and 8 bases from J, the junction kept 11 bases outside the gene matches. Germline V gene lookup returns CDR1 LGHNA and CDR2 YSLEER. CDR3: CASSQRQGAIKGYTF. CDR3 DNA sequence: TGCGCCAGCAGCCAACGACAGGGTGCAATTAAGGGCTACACCTTC.

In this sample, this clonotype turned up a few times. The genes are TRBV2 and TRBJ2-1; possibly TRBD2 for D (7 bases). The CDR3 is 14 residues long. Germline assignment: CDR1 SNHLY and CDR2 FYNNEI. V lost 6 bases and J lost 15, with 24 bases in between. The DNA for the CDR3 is TGTGCCAGCAGGGACAGAGATAGAGCGTGGGGGGGGTTCTTC. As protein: CASRDRDRAWGGFF.

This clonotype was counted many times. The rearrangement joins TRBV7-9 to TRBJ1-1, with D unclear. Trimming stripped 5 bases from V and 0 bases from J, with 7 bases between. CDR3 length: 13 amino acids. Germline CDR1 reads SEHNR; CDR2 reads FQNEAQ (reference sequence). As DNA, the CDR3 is TGTGCCAGCAGCAGTGGGCTGAACACTGAAGCTTTCTTT. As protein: CASSSGLNTEAFF.

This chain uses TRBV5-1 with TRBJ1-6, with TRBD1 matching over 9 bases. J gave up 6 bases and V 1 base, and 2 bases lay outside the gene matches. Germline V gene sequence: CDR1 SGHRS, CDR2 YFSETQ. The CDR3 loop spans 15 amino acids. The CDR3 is CASSLRTGVNSPLHF. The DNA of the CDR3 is TGCGCCAGCAGCTTGAGGACAGGGGTTAATTCACCCCTCCACTTT.

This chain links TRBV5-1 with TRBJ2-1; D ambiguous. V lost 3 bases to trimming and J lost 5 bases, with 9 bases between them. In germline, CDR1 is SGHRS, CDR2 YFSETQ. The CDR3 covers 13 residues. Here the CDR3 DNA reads TGCGCCAGCAGCTGGCAGGAAAACAATGAGCAGTTCTTC. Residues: CASSWQENNEQFF.

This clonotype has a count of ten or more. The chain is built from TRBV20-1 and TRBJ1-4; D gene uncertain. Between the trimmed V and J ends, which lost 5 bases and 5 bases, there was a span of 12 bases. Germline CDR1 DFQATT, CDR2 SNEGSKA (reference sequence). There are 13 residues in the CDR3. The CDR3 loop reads CSAPRPENEKLFF. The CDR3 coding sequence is TGCAGTGCTCCCCGACCAGAAAATGAAAAACTGTTTTTT.

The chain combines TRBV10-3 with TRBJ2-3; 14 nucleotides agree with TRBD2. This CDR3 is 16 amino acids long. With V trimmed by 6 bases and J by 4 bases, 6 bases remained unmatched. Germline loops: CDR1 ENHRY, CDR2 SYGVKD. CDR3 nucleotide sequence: TGTGCCATCAGAACAGGACTAGCGGGAGGTTCAGATACGCAGTATTTT. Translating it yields CAIRTGLAGGSDTQYF.

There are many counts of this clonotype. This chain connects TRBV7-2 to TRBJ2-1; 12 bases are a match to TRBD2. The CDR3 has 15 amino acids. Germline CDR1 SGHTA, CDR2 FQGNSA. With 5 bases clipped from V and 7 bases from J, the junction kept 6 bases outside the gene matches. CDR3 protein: CASSLTSGGPNEQFF. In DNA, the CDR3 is TGTGCCAGCAGCCTAACTAGCGGGGGGCCGAATGAGCAGTTCTTC.

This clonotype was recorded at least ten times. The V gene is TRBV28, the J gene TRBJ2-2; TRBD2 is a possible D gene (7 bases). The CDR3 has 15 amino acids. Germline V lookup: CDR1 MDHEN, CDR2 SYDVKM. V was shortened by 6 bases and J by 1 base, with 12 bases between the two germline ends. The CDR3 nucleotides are TGTGCCAGCAGGGGGGGGACACTGAACACCGGGGAGCTGTTTTTT. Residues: CASRGGTLNTGELFF.

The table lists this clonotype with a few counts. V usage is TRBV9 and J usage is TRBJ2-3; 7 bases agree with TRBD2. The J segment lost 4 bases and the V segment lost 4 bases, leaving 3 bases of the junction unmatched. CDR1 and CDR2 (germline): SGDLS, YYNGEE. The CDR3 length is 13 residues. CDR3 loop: CASSPRGSDTQYF. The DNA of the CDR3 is TGTGCCAGCAGCCCGCGGGGGTCAGATACGCAGTATTTT. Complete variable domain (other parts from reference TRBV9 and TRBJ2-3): DSGVTQTPKHLITATGQRVTLRCSPRSGDLSVYWYQQSLDQGLQFLIQYYNGEERAKGNILERFSAQQFPDLHSELNLSSLELGDSALYFCASSPRGSDTQYFGPGTRLTVL.

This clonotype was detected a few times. The CDR3 reads CSAKSGTFGYEQFF. CDR3 bases: TGCAGTGCTAAAAGTGGGACTTTTGGCTATGAGCAGTTCTTC. V gene TRBV20-1 combines with J gene TRBJ2-1; a weak D match, TRBD2 (6 bases). Germline CDR1 DFQATT, CDR2 SNEGSKA (reference sequence). The CDR3 totals 14 residues. With 4 bases removed from V and 8 bases from J, the gap between germline ends came to 18 bases.